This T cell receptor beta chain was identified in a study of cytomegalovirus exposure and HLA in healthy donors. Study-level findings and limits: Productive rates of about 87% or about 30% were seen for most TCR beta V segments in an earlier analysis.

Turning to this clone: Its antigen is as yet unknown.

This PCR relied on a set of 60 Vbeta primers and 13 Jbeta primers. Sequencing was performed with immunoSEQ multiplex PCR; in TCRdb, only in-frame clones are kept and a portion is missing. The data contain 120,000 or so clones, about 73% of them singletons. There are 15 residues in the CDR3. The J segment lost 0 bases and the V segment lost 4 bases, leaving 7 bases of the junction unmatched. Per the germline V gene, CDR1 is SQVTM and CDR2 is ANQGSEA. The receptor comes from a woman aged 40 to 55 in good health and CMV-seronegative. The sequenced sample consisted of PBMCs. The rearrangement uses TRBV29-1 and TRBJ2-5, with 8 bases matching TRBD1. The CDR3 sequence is CSVAGGSWYQETQYF. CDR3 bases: TGCAGCGTTGCAGGGGGCTCTTGGTACCAAGAGACCCAGTACTTC.